This T cell receptor beta chain was sequenced for a study of T cell responses to AZD1222 COVID-19 vaccine (dated by TCRdb to the early 2020s). In terms of the full investigation: A total of 240 or so trial participants underwent TCR sequencing, of whom about 200 had received two doses of AZD1222 and about 26 had received two doses of the MenACWY control vaccine. Trial participants were enrolled by age into 18-55, 56-69 and 70-plus year subgroups, with approximately 150, 30 and 60 TCR-sequenced participants respectively. What the authors observed across the whole study: After two AZD1222 doses, spike-specific TCR breadth and depth were significantly higher than at day 0 and than in MenACWY recipients. Most participants were white British and females outnumbered males, and the authors suggested that clonal diversity may have been underestimated. Conclusions about previously exposed vaccinees are limited, since just a handful of AZD1222 recipients were seropositive for SARS-CoV-2 at baseline. In the small 56-69-year group, the increase in depth fell short of significance, most likely because of low power. Because no day 14 peak-response samples were available, the repertoires could be characterized only after the peak T cell response. Vaccine-associated CD4 TCRs spanned the whole spike protein, with dominant responses in regions 160-218 and 743-854. Reportedly, almost half of the unique spike-specific TCRs recognized epitopes lying outside the regions that are mutated in the B.1.351 and B.1.1.7 variants.

Read against the paper, the sample's time point label means: about 28 days (+/-7) after the second vaccine dose. AZD1222 recipients with second doses at about 4 weeks or about 12 weeks were pooled, because spike-specific TCR depth and breadth did not differ between schedules. Vaccinee samples were obtained from the UK trials COV001 and COV002, which included a single-blind randomized controlled phase 2/3 trial of AZD1222 (ChAdOx1 nCoV-19) in healthy adults. Trial participant PBMC samples were collected at day 0 and day 28 after the second dose for TCRbeta chain sequencing. The CDR3 regions of human TCRbeta chains were subjected to immunosequencing. The authors' pipeline ran thus. Repertoire TCRs were checked for matches against a reference library of SARS-CoV-2-specific TCRs that had been generated using the MIRA antigen-specificity platform. Breadth was defined as the fraction of unique TCRs that were SARS-CoV-2-associated. Depth was defined as the fraction of total T cells that were SARS-CoV-2-associated. Using the MIRA data, every spike-specific TCR was mapped to the spike region that the TCR reacted to and assigned to either a CD4 or a CD8 class. Log10-transformed breadth and depth values were compared by one-way ANOVA with Sidak's multiple comparisons tests. The source is immuneACCESS, and TCRdb retained only in-frame sequences with V and J called. Part of the clones is not carried over; for the studies checked, unresolved V genes explain less than half of this, and the remainder is unexplained. That table furnishes V, J and clone size, whereas the DNA furnished D and trimming. The sample has 120,000 or so clones on record, 80% to 90% of them singletons. The ten biggest clones cover roughly 7% of the sample.

On this clone itself: Its antigen target is currently unknown. The sample holds no much larger clone one base away, and base qualities are not on file.

A distance of 9 bases separates the germline ends of V and J, which lose 1 base and 5 bases respectively. The CDR3, cysteine through phenylalanine, is 13 amino acids long. This entry keeps only the CDR3 DNA: 39 bases, framed from base 1. Based on the germline V gene, the CDR1 and CDR2 sequences are MDHEN and SYDVKM. This specimen consisted of peripheral blood, obtained 28 days after the second AZD1222 dose. This receptor was obtained from an adult who received the AZD1222 COVID-19 vaccine. The chain couples TRBV28 to TRBJ2-7; the D gene is perhaps TRBD1, from 6 matching bases. The nucleotides read TGTGCCAGCAGTTTATCAGGGGCTCACGAGCAGTACTTC. Protein translation: CASSLSGAHEQYF. Reference TRBV28 and TRBJ2-7 proteins supply the regions before and after the CDR3; the full variable domain is: DVKVTQSSRYLVKRTGEKVFLECVQDMDHENMFWYRQDPGLGLRLIYFSYDVKMKEKGDIPEGYSVSREKKERFSLILESASTNQTSMYLCASSLSGAHEQYFGPGTRLTVT.